This T cell receptor beta chain comes out of a study of OX40 agonist ivuxolimab in advanced cancers. Study findings and constraints: Clonal expansion was among the lowest in partial responders at 0.1-3.0 mg/kg, especially CD8+. In the 0.1 to 3.0 mg/kg range, CD4+ and CD8+ blood T cells had expanded clonally by week 6.

The assay was immunoSEQ multiplex PCR, and TCRdb's table has in-frame clones only and misses some. The data hold roughly 14,000 clones, with roughly 80% observed a single time. This CDR3 is built from 17 residues. With V trimmed by 5 bases and J by 8 bases, 16 bases remained unmatched. Germline assignment: CDR1 MNHEY and CDR2 SMNVEV (reference sequence). Systemic immunosuppression or autoimmune disease history was grounds to exclude patients. In its sample, this clone was seen once. Its antigen is not identified. The specimen comprised CD4+ or CD8+ T cells sorted from blood, sampled in a trial of the OX40 agonist ivuxolimab. This receptor was identified in an adult with an advanced solid tumor such as melanoma, head and neck, liver or kidney cancer. The rearrangement links TRBV27 to TRBJ1-4; 8 nucleotides agree with TRBD1. The CDR3 nucleotides are TGTGCCAGCAGTCCTCGCCAGGGGGCGATGGAAGAAGAAAAACTGTTTTTT. This encodes CASSPRQGAMEEEKLFF.